Listed here are 4 T cell receptor beta chains from one sample, sequenced in a study of blood T cell repertoires in COVID-19. Clones were sequenced by immunoSEQ multiplex PCR, and TCRdb holds only the in-frame ones, with some missing. The sample lists around 250,000 clones; around 89% were seen once. The specimen sequenced was PBMCs or T cells enriched from blood (not recorded which). Receptors were obtained from a woman in her thirties who had recovered from COVID-19.

J is TRBJ2-7 and V is TRBV6-2 or TRBV6-3; TRBD1 matches 9 bases. The germline V gene encodes CDR1 MNHEY and CDR2 SVGEGT. The CDR3 runs 15 residues. The V and J ends lost 0 bases and 6 bases, in that order; junction bases with no gene match: 6. This chain's CDR3 is CASSYSPGQGGEQYF. CDR3 nucleotide sequence: TGTGCCAGCAGTTACTCCCCGGGACAGGGAGGCGAGCAGTACTTC.

The chain joins TRBV4-2 to TRBJ1-3; D possibly corresponds to TRBD1 (5 bases). The CDR3 contains 14 residues. Deletions cut 4 bases from V and 4 bases from J, with 11 bases between. Germline V gene data show CDR1 as LGHNA and CDR2 as YNFKEQ. The CDR3 loop is CASSPRVGGNTIYF. The CDR3 bases are TGTGCCAGCAGCCCCAGGGTCGGGGGAAACACCATATATTTT.

The chain couples TRBV5-4 to TRBJ2-1; possible D gene TRBD2, 6 bases. V was trimmed by 6 bases and J by 3 bases, leaving 19 bases between them. The CDR3 is 16 amino acids. Germline V gives CDR1 SGHNT, CDR2 YYREEE (reference sequence). The CDR3 is CASTTPGLGNYNEQFF. For the CDR3, the DNA is TGTGCCAGCACCACCCCGGGACTCGGGAACTACAATGAGCAGTTCTTC.

CDR3 coding DNA: TGTGCCAGCTCACTGGACTCTCGAGGAGCTTTCTTT. Translating gives CASSLDSRGAFF. The genes are TRBV18 and TRBJ1-1; D is unclear. CDR3 length equals 12 residues. Looked up from germline, CDR1 is KGHSH and CDR2 is LQKENI. Between the trimmed V and J ends, which lost 4 bases and 10 bases, there was a span of 13 bases.